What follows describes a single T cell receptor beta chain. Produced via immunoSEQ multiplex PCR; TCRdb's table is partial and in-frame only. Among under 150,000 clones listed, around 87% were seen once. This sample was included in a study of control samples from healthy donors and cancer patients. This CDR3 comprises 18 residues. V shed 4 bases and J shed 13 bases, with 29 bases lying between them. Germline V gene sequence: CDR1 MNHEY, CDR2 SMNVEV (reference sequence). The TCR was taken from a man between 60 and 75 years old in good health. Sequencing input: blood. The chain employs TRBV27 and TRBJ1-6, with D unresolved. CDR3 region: CASSSRPGPLIKSTPLHF. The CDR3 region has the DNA TGTGCCAGCAGTTCCAGGCCAGGACCCTTAATTAAGAGTACGCCCCTCCACTTT.